This is a list of T cell receptor beta chains from one sample in a study of blood T cell repertoires in COVID-19. The assay was immunoSEQ multiplex PCR, and TCRdb's table has in-frame clones only and misses some. This repertoire shows hundreds of thousands of clones, around 85% found once; its top ten account for about 4%. The sample consisted of peripheral blood. These receptors all come from a middle-aged woman with active or convalescent COVID-19. Both conserved end residues are part of each CDR3. The D gene is left open where the match is weak. Size values are once, few and many counts, or a class for expanded clones, and some rows have none.

len: 14; j_gene: TRBJ1-6; d_gene: -; abundance: once; v_gene: TRBV10-3; CDR3nt: TGTGCCATCAGCCCAGCGTCTCGTAATTCACCCCTCCACTTT; CDR3aa: CAISPASRNSPLHF
len: 16; j_gene: TRBJ2-5; d_gene: TRBD2; abundance: few; v_gene: TRBV20-1; CDR3nt: TGCAGTGCTAGTAGGCTTTGGGAGGGCCCCGAAGAGACCCAGTACTTC; CDR3aa: CSASRLWEGPEETQYF
len: 15; j_gene: TRBJ2-1; d_gene: TRBD2; abundance: -; v_gene: TRBV19; CDR3nt: TGTGCCAGTAGTACCCCGGGACTAGCATACAATGAGCAGTTCTTC; CDR3aa: CASSTPGLAYNEQFF
len: 15; j_gene: TRBJ2-2; d_gene: -; abundance: -; v_gene: TRBV11-2; CDR3nt: TGTGCCAGCAGCTTATCCAGGGGATCCACCGGGGAGCTGTTTTTT; CDR3aa: CASSLSRGSTGELFF
len: 13; j_gene: TRBJ1-2; d_gene: -; abundance: once; v_gene: TRBV29-1; CDR3nt: TGCAGCGTTGACCCTGGGGGCGCGTATGGCTACACCTTC; CDR3aa: CSVDPGGAYGYTF
len: 15; j_gene: TRBJ1-5; d_gene: TRBD1; abundance: -; v_gene: TRBV2; CDR3nt: TGTGCCAGCAGACGACAGGGTCCTAGCAATCAGCCCCAGCATTTT; CDR3aa: CASRRQGPSNQPQHF
len: 15; j_gene: TRBJ2-7; d_gene: TRBD2; abundance: -; v_gene: TRBV4-1; CDR3nt: TGCGCCAGCAGCGGTGGGGCGGGGGGGATCTACGAGCAGTACTTC; CDR3aa: CASSGGAGGIYEQYF
len: 13; j_gene: TRBJ1-5; d_gene: TRBD1; abundance: -; v_gene: TRBV7-9; CDR3nt: TGTGCCAGCGGGGACAGGGGTGATCAGCCCCAGCATTTT; CDR3aa: CASGDRGDQPQHF
len: 15; j_gene: TRBJ1-6; d_gene: -; abundance: -; v_gene: TRBV6-5; CDR3nt: TGTGCCAGCAGCCGCGGGGACGGTAGGAATTCACCCCTCCACTTT; CDR3aa: CASSRGDGRNSPLHF
len: 17; j_gene: TRBJ1-4; d_gene: -; abundance: once; v_gene: TRBV5-1; CDR3nt: TGCGCCAGCAGTTCTGGACAGATTGCCGCAACTAATGAAAAACTGTTTTTT; CDR3aa: CASSSGQIAATNEKLFF
len: 14; j_gene: TRBJ1-4; d_gene: -; abundance: -; v_gene: TRBV19; CDR3nt: TGTGCCAGTCAAGAGAACAGGCTTCGTGAAAAACTGTTTTTT; CDR3aa: CASQENRLREKLFF
len: 15; j_gene: TRBJ2-5; d_gene: -; abundance: -; v_gene: TRBV7-9; CDR3nt: TGTGCCAGCAGCTTCGGGCGGGGATCCCAAGAGACCCAGTACTTC; CDR3aa: CASSFGRGSQETQYF
len: 16; j_gene: TRBJ1-1; d_gene: TRBD1; abundance: -; v_gene: TRBV5-1; CDR3nt: TGCGCCAGCAGCTTGACTGGACAGGAGTGGAGGGGTGAAGCTTTCTTT; CDR3aa: CASSLTGQEWRGEAFF
len: 16; j_gene: TRBJ2-2; d_gene: -; abundance: -; v_gene: TRBV4-1; CDR3nt: TGCGCCAGCAGCCAAGAAGCGTCTTACCGTGCCGGGGAGCTGTTTTTT; CDR3aa: CASSQEASYRAGELFF
len: 16; j_gene: TRBJ2-3; d_gene: TRBD1; abundance: -; v_gene: TRBV18; CDR3nt: TGTGCCAGCTCACCACCCCACGGGACAGGGTCAGATACGCAGTATTTT; CDR3aa: CASSPPHGTGSDTQYF
len: 16; j_gene: TRBJ1-3; d_gene: -; abundance: -; v_gene: TRBV30; CDR3nt: TGTGCCTGGAGTTCACAGGGAAAGCTCTCTGGAAACACCATATATTTT; CDR3aa: CAWSSQGKLSGNTIYF
len: 15; j_gene: TRBJ1-1; d_gene: TRBD1; abundance: -; v_gene: TRBV6-5; CDR3nt: TGTGCCAGCATGGGGACAGGGGGTTTCGACACTGAAGCTTTCTTT; CDR3aa: CASMGTGGFDTEAFF
len: 15; j_gene: TRBJ1-1; d_gene: TRBD1; abundance: -; v_gene: TRBV2; CDR3nt: TGTGCCAGCGGGGAGTTTAGGACAGGGGACACTGAAGCTTTCTTT; CDR3aa: CASGEFRTGDTEAFF
len: 14; j_gene: TRBJ2-5; d_gene: TRBD1; abundance: -; v_gene: TRBV30; CDR3nt: TGTGCCTGGAGTGGGGGACAGGGCCAAGAGACCCAGTACTTC; CDR3aa: CAWSGGQGQETQYF
len: 14; j_gene: TRBJ1-3; d_gene: TRBD1; abundance: -; v_gene: TRBV7-9; CDR3nt: TGTGCCAGCAACGGAGACAGGGCTCGAAACACCATATATTTT; CDR3aa: CASNGDRARNTIYF
len: 15; j_gene: TRBJ1-1; d_gene: -; abundance: -; v_gene: TRBV6-5; CDR3nt: TGTGCCAGCACGCGTTGGGGAGGCCTGAACACTGAAGCTTTCTTT; CDR3aa: CASTRWGGLNTEAFF
len: 14; j_gene: TRBJ1-1; d_gene: -; abundance: -; v_gene: TRBV14; CDR3nt: TGTGCCAGCAGCCCCGGGACATTTAACACTGAAGCTTTCTTT; CDR3aa: CASSPGTFNTEAFF
len: 15; j_gene: TRBJ2-1; d_gene: TRBD2; abundance: -; v_gene: TRBV30; CDR3nt: TGTGCCTGGAGTAAGGGGACTAGCGGGATTGATGAGCAGTTCTTC; CDR3aa: CAWSKGTSGIDEQFF
len: 15; j_gene: TRBJ2-7; d_gene: TRBD1; abundance: -; v_gene: TRBV6-5; CDR3nt: TGTGCCAGCAGCCAAACTCGGACAGGGGGCTACGAGCAGTACTTC; CDR3aa: CASSQTRTGGYEQYF
len: 13; j_gene: TRBJ2-3; d_gene: -; abundance: -; v_gene: TRBV6-6; CDR3nt: TGTGCCAGCAGCAGGGTTGCGGCAGATACGCAGTATTTT; CDR3aa: CASSRVAADTQYF
len: 14; j_gene: TRBJ2-1; d_gene: -; abundance: -; v_gene: TRBV18; CDR3nt: TGTGCCAGCTCCCCGAGCCATTATCCCGATGAGCAGTTCTTC; CDR3aa: CASSPSHYPDEQFF
len: 12; j_gene: TRBJ1-2; d_gene: -; abundance: -; v_gene: TRBV12-3/TRBV12-4; CDR3nt: TGTGCCAGCAGTTCATTGGGGCGGGGCTACACCTTC; CDR3aa: CASSSLGRGYTF
len: 15; j_gene: TRBJ1-5; d_gene: -; abundance: once; v_gene: TRBV6-5; CDR3nt: TGTGCCAGCCAAGGGTCTCATATTCGGGGGTCGTCCCAGCATTTT; CDR3aa: CASQGSHIRGSSQHF
len: 16; j_gene: TRBJ2-3; d_gene: TRBD2; abundance: -; v_gene: TRBV4-2; CDR3nt: TGTGCCAGCAGCCAAGAGCCTAGCGGGGGAACAGATACGCAGTATTTT; CDR3aa: CASSQEPSGGTDTQYF